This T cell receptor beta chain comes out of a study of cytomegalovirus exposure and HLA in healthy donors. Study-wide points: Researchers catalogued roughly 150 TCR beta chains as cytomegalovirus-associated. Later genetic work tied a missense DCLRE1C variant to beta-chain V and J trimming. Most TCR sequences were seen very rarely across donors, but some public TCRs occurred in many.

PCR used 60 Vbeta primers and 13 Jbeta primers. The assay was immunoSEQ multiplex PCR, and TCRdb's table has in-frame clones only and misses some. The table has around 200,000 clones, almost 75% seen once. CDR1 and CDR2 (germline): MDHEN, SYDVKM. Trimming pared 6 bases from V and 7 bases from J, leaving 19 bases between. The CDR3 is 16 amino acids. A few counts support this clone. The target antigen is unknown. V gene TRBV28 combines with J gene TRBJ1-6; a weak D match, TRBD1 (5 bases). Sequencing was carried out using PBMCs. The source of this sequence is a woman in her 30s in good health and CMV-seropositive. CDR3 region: CASSPNTGGRNSPLHF. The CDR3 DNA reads TGTGCCAGCAGCCCAAACACAGGAGGGAGAAATTCACCCCTCCACTTT.